Included here is one T cell receptor (beta chain) sequence, with context. There is no known antigen for this receptor. No base quality values were provided; no much bigger clone lies one nucleotide off. This sample was taken from a study of blood T cell repertoires in COVID-19 (dated by TCRdb to the early 2020s). Background on the whole study: The collaborator samples originated in the United States, Italy and Spain and spanned the acute and convalescent phases of COVID-19. The dataset comprised deeply sampled blood TCRbeta repertoires from subjects exposed to, actively infected with, or recovered from COVID-19. Where available, HLA class I and class II types were obtained from metadata supplied by the sample provider rather than from assay-based typing. The prospective study material was composed of cDNA or gDNA derived from T cells, B-cell-depleted T cells, or PBMCs. A freely available public database, intended as a resource for researchers studying the immune response to SARS-CoV-2, is where the repertoires were released. The sample metadata nearly always contained a de-identified subject ID, COVID-19 status, age in years and sex. The samples were drawn from the first 160 participants of the ongoing ImmuneRACE study and from roughly 1,300 subjects provided by 6 global collaborators. What the work shows at the level of the full study, not this receptor alone: The quantity of clinical and demographic metadata differed by source and by participant and was supplied without curation.

The immunoSEQ Assay, a bias-controlled multiplex PCR, was used to amplify TCRbeta CDR3 regions from genomic DNA. As for the authors' bioinformatics: Nucleated cell counts per sample were estimated from amplification of reference gene primers within the assay. To quantify the absolute abundance of each unique TCRbeta CDR3 rearrangement, sequence reads were collapsed and filtered. Productive Simpson clonality was computed per sample as the square root of Simpson's diversity index over productive rearrangements. TCRdb limited this immuneACCESS table to in-frame rearrangements with V and J called. A share of clones is missing; checked studies link under half to unresolved V genes, and the rest is unexplained. V, J and clone size are taken as reported in that table, and D and trimming were inferred from the DNA itself. A total of some 66,000 clones appear in this sample, 90% to 95% of them only once. 6% to 9.5% of the sample goes to the ten largest clones.

V is reduced by 4 bases and J by 1 base, leaving a spacing of 4 bases between them. The CDR3, cysteine through phenylalanine, is 13 amino acids long. Only the CDR3 region is kept as DNA, spanning 39 bases read in frame from base 1. The germline V gene (reference sequence) gives CDR1 as MNHNY and CDR2 as SVGAGI. Whole blood was collected in K2EDTA tubes by collaborating institutions according to the institutions' own protocols. For TCRbeta analysis, collaborator samples were shipped as frozen whole blood, as isolated PBMCs, or as DNA extracted from either sample type. The chain links TRBV6-6 with TRBJ2-2, with an unclear D gene assignment. This sequence originates from a human donor in a cohort sampled during active COVID-19. The specimen was peripheral blood. The DNA reads TGTGCCAGCAGTTCGTTGAACACCGGGGAGCTGTTTTTT. This translates into CASSSLNTGELFF.